The TCR beta chain under discussion was sequenced for a study of T cell changes during pregnancy in multiple sclerosis. The CDR3 runs to 16 residues. Germline V gene data show CDR1 as SGDLS and CDR2 as YYNGEE. V shed 4 bases and J 4 bases; nucleotides not matched to a gene: 7. Sequencing used immunoSEQ multiplex PCR; TCRdb keeps in-frame clones, though not all of them. Of 50,000 to 80,000 clones listed, roughly 92% are singletons. The sequence was collected from a female donor with multiple sclerosis, enrolled in a pregnancy study. The chain is built from TRBV9 and TRBJ2-1; TRBD2 matches 11 bases. The sample here was peripheral blood, taken in the second trimester of pregnancy. Here the CDR3 reads CASSTPWTSGYNEQFF. CDR3 bases: TGTGCCAGCAGCACCCCGTGGACTAGCGGGTACAATGAGCAGTTCTTC.